The sequence of this TCR beta chain was determined in a study of blood T cell repertoires in COVID-19. Clones were read by immunoSEQ multiplex PCR, and TCRdb kept only the in-frame ones, dropping some. The top ten hold approximately 9% of the sample, which has some 250,000 clones, approximately 90% seen once. Cohort allocation depended upon clinical history that participants reported. Germline V gene data show CDR1 as SGHRS and CDR2 as YFSETQ. This CDR3 is 17 amino acids long. J was trimmed by 0 bases and V by 0 bases; bases with no gene match: 6. This clone was found once. The V gene is TRBV5-1, the J gene TRBJ2-5, with 9 bases lining up with TRBD2. Sequenced material: PBMCs or T cells enriched from blood (not recorded which). The receptor was derived from a man aged 35 to 55 who had recovered from COVID-19. CDR3 DNA: TGCGCCAGCAGCTTGGGCTGGCGGGGGGGAAACCAAGAGACCCAGTACTTC. This gives the protein CASSLGWRGGNQETQYF. Together with reference TRBV5-1 and TRBJ2-5, the CDR3 gives the full variable domain: KAGVTQTPRYLIKTRGQQVTLSCSPISGHRSVSWYQQTPGQGLQFLFEYFSETQRNKGNFPGRFSGRQFSNSRSEMNVSTLELGDSALYLCASSLGWRGGNQETQYFGPGTRLLVL.